The 9 T cell receptor beta chains listed next were all sequenced from one sample in a study of patients and donors after allogeneic stem cell transplantation. TCRdb processed the RT-PCR reads anew with MiXCR; each CDR3 protein has one entry. The sample yields about 960,000 distinct CDR3 sequences, over 15% seen once. The sequenced material came from blood, either unsorted or a sorted T cell fraction (not recorded which). All receptors come from a human donor who was either an allogeneic HSCT recipient or a stem cell or donor lymphocyte infusion donor (not recorded which). It is not recorded whose cells these are; they may come from a transplant donor.

A few counts support this clonotype. The chain couples TRBV6-1 to TRBJ1-2; D is ambiguous. This CDR3 is built from 13 residues. Trimming took off 10 bases at V and 0 bases at J, with 12 bases between the two ends. Germline lookup yields CDR1 MNHNS and CDR2 SASEGT. CDR3 in amino acids: CATGGSSNYGYTF. Written as DNA, the CDR3 is TGTGCCACCGGAGGCAGCTCTAACTATGGCTACACCTTC.

This clonotype was counted many times. The gene calls are TRBV10-3 and TRBJ1-1, with D possibly matching TRBD1 (5 bases). The V and J ends lost 2 bases and 0 bases respectively, with 10 bases between them. The germline CDR1 and CDR2 sequences are ENHRY and SYGVKD. The CDR3 has 15 residues. The CDR3 DNA reads as TGTGCCATCAGTGAGCTAGGACACCTGAACACTGAAGCTTTCTTT. Amino acid sequence: CAISELGHLNTEAFF.

This clonotype was observed a few times. The rearrangement uses TRBV6-5 and TRBJ2-2; 9 bases line up with TRBD2. V gave up 4 bases and J gave up 6 bases; unmatched junction bases: 6. This CDR3 spans 15 amino acids. The germline gives CDR1 MNHEY, CDR2 SVGAGI. The CDR3 DNA sequence: TGTGCCAGCAGTTTCGGGACTAGCTTTCCCGGGGAGCTGTTTTTT. Translating it yields CASSFGTSFPGELFF.

CDR3 nucleotide sequence: TGTGCCAGCAGTTTTTACGACTATGGCTACACCTTC. This codes for CASSFYDYGYTF. V gene TRBV12-3 or TRBV12-4 combines with J gene TRBJ1-2; unclear D gene. Trimming took off 3 bases at V and 3 bases at J, with 5 bases between the two ends. This CDR3 spans 12 amino acids.

The rearrangement links TRBV5-1 to TRBJ1-2, with a weak D call TRBD1 (6 bases). Germline V lookup: CDR1 SGHRS, CDR2 YFSETQ. V gave up 0 bases and J gave up 6 bases, with 12 bases separating them. The CDR3 has 14 amino acids. The CDR3 region is CASSLVPGAHGYTF. The CDR3 nucleotides read TGCGCCAGCAGCTTGGTCCCGGGGGCCCATGGCTACACCTTC. The full variable domain, completed using reference TRBV5-1 and TRBJ1-2, is KAGVTQTPRYLIKTRGQQVTLSCSPISGHRSVSWYQQTPGQGLQFLFEYFSETQRNKGNFPGRFSGRQFSNSRSEMNVSTLELGDSALYLCASSLVPGAHGYTFGSGTRLTVV.

This clonotype was counted between two and nine times. A read error is possible here, since a much larger clone lies one base away. The chain combines TRBV12-3 or TRBV12-4 with TRBJ1-1, with TRBD1 matching 7 bases. The CDR3 totals 13 residues. The J segment lost 4 bases and the V segment lost 6 bases, leaving 5 bases of the junction unmatched. The DNA for the CDR3 is TGTGCCAGCAGCTCGGACAGGAGCACTGAAGCTTTCTTT. This codes for CASSSDRSTEAFF.

This clonotype was seen a handful of times. The chain employs TRBV5-1 and TRBJ2-1, with 15 nucleotides matching TRBD2. The CDR3 contains 15 residues. CDR1 and CDR2 from the germline V gene are SGHRS and YFSETQ. The ends lost 4 bases at V and 12 bases at J; junction bases unmatched: 8. The CDR3 sequence: CASSTRTSGGAVQFF. CDR3 in DNA: TGCGCCAGCAGCACCCGGACTAGCGGGGGGGCGGTGCAGTTCTTC.

The rearrangement joins TRBV20-1 to TRBJ2-1; 9 bases map to TRBD2. Trimming at V came to 6 bases and at J to 7 bases, leaving 13 bases not matched to a gene. CDR1 and CDR2 (germline): DFQATT, SNEGSKA (reference sequence). The length of the CDR3 is 15 residues. The CDR3 DNA reads TGCAGTGCCCGCCCCCTAGCGGGGCCTTGGAATGAGCAGTTCTTC. It specifies CSARPLAGPWNEQFF.

This rearrangement joins TRBV4-3 to TRBJ1-2, with D uncertain. The germline CDR1 and CDR2 sequences are LGHNA and YSLEER. The V end was cut by 0 bases, the J end by 11 bases, with 10 bases between. This CDR3 region has 12 residues. CDR3 sequence reads: CASSQDSKLYTF. In nucleotides, the CDR3 is TGCGCCAGCAGCCAAGATTCGAAGCTTTACACCTTC.